The next 21 T cell receptor beta chains were all read from a single sample in a study of OX40 agonist ivuxolimab in advanced cancers. Method: immunoSEQ multiplex PCR; TCRdb's copy keeps in-frame clones and lacks some. The data hold some 51,000 clones, with around 77% observed a single time. The specimen was CD4+ or CD8+ T cells sorted from blood, collected in a trial of the OX40 agonist ivuxolimab. These receptors were taken from an adult with an advanced solid tumor such as melanoma, head and neck, liver or kidney cancer.

The chain recombines TRBV7-2 with TRBJ2-3; D is ambiguous. Deletions cut 4 bases from V and 2 bases from J, with 10 bases between. CDR1 is SGHTA, CDR2 FQGNSA, per germline. The CDR3 totals 14 residues. The CDR3 bases are TGTGCCAGCAGCTCACTATTAATCACAGATACGCAGTATTTT. It translates to CASSSLLITDTQYF.

The chain carries TRBV6-6 and TRBJ2-7; 9 positions agree with TRBD1. With 1 base clipped from V and 5 bases from J, the junction kept 9 bases outside the gene matches. The germline V gene has CDR1 MNHNY and CDR2 SVGAGI (reference sequence). This CDR3 comprises 16 residues. This CDR3 reads CASSYFLGQGVHEQYF. The CDR3 bases are TGTGCCAGCAGTTACTTTTTGGGACAGGGAGTCCACGAGCAGTACTTC.

A few counts support this clone. The genes are TRBV5-6 and TRBJ2-7, with D maybe TRBD2 (5 bases). The V end was cut by 6 bases, the J end by 9 bases, with 28 bases between. This CDR3 contains 16 residues. Germline assignment: CDR1 SGHDT and CDR2 YYEEEE. The CDR3 loop reads CASTSLGPAGKVVQYF. The CDR3 DNA is TGTGCCAGCACCTCCCTCGGGCCAGCCGGGAAGGTGGTGCAGTACTTC.

The chain links TRBV4-1 to TRBJ1-4, with 7 bases aligning to TRBD1. The V gene's germline CDR1 is MGHRA and CDR2 YSYEKL. The CDR3 runs 12 residues. With 2 bases clipped from V and 14 bases from J, the junction kept 5 bases outside the gene matches. The CDR3, as DNA: TGCGCCAGCAGCCAATCGGGACAGAAGCTGTTTTTT. Protein: CASSQSGQKLFF.

The CDR3 protein is CASRRSPPDHNTEAFF. CDR3 coding DNA: TGCGCCAGCCGTAGAAGTCCGCCGGACCATAACACTGAAGCTTTCTTT. The V gene is TRBV5-1, the J gene TRBJ1-1; D remains unclear. Trimming shortened V by 7 bases and J by 2 bases, and 21 bases separated the two germline ends. The CDR3 runs 16 residues. Germline CDR1 SGHRS, CDR2 YFSETQ.

This clone was seen more than once but under ten times. The chain uses TRBV19 and TRBJ1-1; 8 bases are shared with TRBD1. With 6 bases clipped from V and 1 base from J, the junction kept 1 base outside the gene matches. Per germline, CDR1 LNHDA and CDR2 SQIVND (reference sequence). The CDR3 loop spans 13 amino acids. The CDR3 reads CASSTGGNTEAFF. The DNA of the CDR3 is TGTGCCAGTAGCACAGGGGGGAACACTGAAGCTTTCTTT.

The chain combines TRBV19 with TRBJ1-1; D is perhaps TRBD1 (5 bases). V lost 5 bases to trimming and J lost 5 bases, with 15 bases between them. The CDR3 runs 14 residues. The germline CDR1 and CDR2 sequences are LNHDA and SQIVND (reference sequence). In DNA, the CDR3 is TGTGCCAGTAGTTCGGGACGAGGGGTTACTGAAGCTTTCTTT. Translation: CASSSGRGVTEAFF.

This chain uses TRBV19 with TRBJ2-5; 9 nucleotides agree with TRBD1. Trimming removed 9 bases from V and 5 bases from J; junction bases left unmatched: 10. Germline V gene data show CDR1 as LNHDA and CDR2 as SQIVND (reference sequence). This CDR3 region has 14 residues. Here the CDR3 reads CASRDRASRETQYF. The CDR3 DNA follows: TGTGCCAGCCGGGACAGGGCTTCCCGGGAGACCCAGTACTTC.

This clone occurred a few times. The chain joins TRBV21-1 to TRBJ2-5; TRBD1, the table's D call, was not compared with the DNA. TRBV21-1 is tagged as a pseudogene. CDR3 length equals 19 residues. The CDR3: CASSIHLGRTGMSVETQYF. CDR3 in DNA: TGTGCCAGCAGCATCCATCTCGGCAGAACAGGAATGTCCGTGGAGACCCAGTACTTC.

The V gene is TRBV10-3, the J gene TRBJ2-2, with 9 bases identical to TRBD1. The CDR3 covers 15 residues. Trimming took 3 bases from V and 4 from J; bases not matched to a gene: 3. CDR1 ENHRY and CDR2 SYGVKD come from the germline V gene. The CDR3 nucleotides read TGTGCCATCAGTGATTCGACAGGGGGCACCGGGGAGCTGTTTTTT. Protein product: CAISDSTGGTGELFF.

CDR3 nucleotides: TGTGCCAGCAGCTTGACACACAGGAACACTGAAGCTTTCTTT. Translated, it gives CASSLTHRNTEAFF. The rearrangement uses TRBV6-1 and TRBJ1-1; D call uncertain. Trimming removed 6 bases from V and 1 base from J, with 12 bases in between. The CDR3 consists of 14 residues. CDR1 and CDR2 from the germline V gene are MNHNS and SASEGT.

The CDR3 nucleotides read TGTGCCTGGAGCAGGGGGACTAATGAAAAACTGTTTTTT. Protein sequence: CAWSRGTNEKLFF. The rearrangement links TRBV30 to TRBJ1-4; TRBD1 matches 7 bases. V shed 3 bases, J shed 2 bases, and the junction held 0 bases outside the gene matches. This CDR3 comprises 13 residues. Per the germline V gene, CDR1 is GTSNPN and CDR2 is SVGIG (reference sequence).

This chain connects TRBV28 to TRBJ2-3; 8 nucleotides line up with TRBD2. In germline, CDR1 is MDHEN, CDR2 SYDVKM. This CDR3 is built from 15 residues. V trimming: 3 bases; J trimming: 4 bases; junction bases outside the gene matches: 6. This CDR3 is CASSLRAGGADTQYF. The DNA of the CDR3 is TGTGCCAGCAGTTTGAGGGCGGGAGGAGCAGATACGCAGTATTTT.

V gene TRBV28 combines with J gene TRBJ2-7; weak D call: TRBD1 (6 bases). Looked up from germline, CDR1 is MDHEN and CDR2 is SYDVKM. V shed 7 bases and J shed 2 bases, with 15 bases lying between them. CDR3 length: 14 amino acids. CDR3 loop: CASIRGPAAYEQYF. CDR3 bases: TGTGCCAGCATCAGGGGCCCGGCTGCCTACGAGCAGTACTTC.

The count of this clone is one. In DNA form, the CDR3 reads TGTGCCAGCAGCCACCGCCGGGACTCTGGTTACGAGCAGTACTTC. This codes for CASSHRRDSGYEQYF. The chain couples TRBV14 to TRBJ2-7; weak D call: TRBD2 (6 bases). The germline V gene encodes CDR1 SGHDN and CDR2 FVKESK. This CDR3 has 15 residues. V lost 3 bases and J 4 bases, leaving 16 bases between the germline ends.

V and J are TRBV6-4 and TRBJ2-1; 10 bases line up with TRBD2. The germline CDR1 and CDR2 sequences are MRHNA and SNTAGT. V lost 5 bases to trimming and J lost 10 bases; unmatched junction nucleotides: 11. The CDR3 length is 15 residues. The CDR3 nucleotides are TGTGCCAGCAGTAGGACTAGCGGTTACGGGGGAGAGCAGTTCTTC. This sequence encodes CASSRTSGYGGEQFF.

V gene TRBV7-6 combines with J gene TRBJ1-1; D is unclear. This CDR3 comprises 13 residues. Trimming stripped 3 bases from V and 4 bases from J, with 9 bases between. Germline V CDR1 and CDR2: SGHVS, FNYEAQ. The CDR3 loop is CASSLSQRTEAFF. The CDR3 coding sequence is TGTGCCAGCAGCTTGAGCCAGCGCACTGAAGCTTTCTTT.

This clone was observed a few times. The chain is built from TRBV19 and TRBJ2-7; a possible D gene is TRBD1 (5 bases). This CDR3 region has 11 residues. Germline-derived CDR1 and CDR2 are LNHDA and SQIVND (reference sequence). Trimming took 5 bases from V and 5 from J, leaving 7 bases between them. DNA for the CDR3: TGTGCCAGTAGTGTACAGGACGAGCAGTACTTC. Its protein is CASSVQDEQYF.

V gene TRBV4-1 combines with J gene TRBJ2-7, with D possibly being TRBD1 or TRBD2 (5 bases each). Trimming stripped 0 bases from V and 9 bases from J, with 21 bases between. CDR1 MGHRA and CDR2 YSYEKL come from the germline V gene. The CDR3 covers 16 residues. The CDR3 sequence is CASSQDLGARDRGQYF. In DNA, the CDR3 is TGCGCCAGCAGCCAAGATCTTGGAGCTCGGGACCGCGGGCAGTACTTC.

J is TRBJ1-1 and V is TRBV5-1, with D unresolved. Trimming left V 1 base short and J 2 bases short, with 9 bases between. The CDR3 covers 14 residues. Germline V gene sequence: CDR1 SGHRS, CDR2 YFSETQ. This chain's CDR3 is CASSLTQPNTEAFF. The CDR3 bases are TGCGCCAGCAGCTTGACGCAGCCAAACACTGAAGCTTTCTTT.

CDR3 sequence reads: CASSLGRGWDSQETQYF. CDR3 sequence (DNA): TGCGCCAGCAGCTTGGGTAGGGGTTGGGACTCCCAAGAGACCCAGTACTTC. V usage is TRBV5-1 and J usage is TRBJ2-5; D possibly corresponds to TRBD2 (6 bases). CDR3 length: 17 residues. CDR1 is SGHRS, CDR2 YFSETQ, per germline. Between the trimmed V and J ends, which lost 0 bases and 1 base, there was a span of 16 bases.